The clone carrying this T cell receptor beta chain was counted a few times. The data were produced by immunoSEQ multiplex PCR, yet TCRdb's version contains in-frame clones alone and is incomplete. The top ten hold 0.27% of the sample, which has about 110,000 clones, roughly 89% seen once. The CDR3 consists of 14 residues. Germline V gene data show CDR1 as SGHRS and CDR2 as YFSETQ. Trimming removed 5 bases at V and 5 bases at J, with 11 bases between. The data stem from a study of OX40 agonist ivuxolimab in advanced cancers. Looking at the study overall: Checkpoint inhibitors had been given previously to approximately 41% of patients.

If patients had autoimmune disease history or systemic immunosuppression, they were excluded. This specimen consisted of CD4+ or CD8+ T cells sorted from blood, obtained in a trial of the OX40 agonist ivuxolimab. The rearrangement joins TRBV5-1 to TRBJ1-6; the D gene is possibly TRBD1 (5 bases). This TCR was recovered from an adult with an advanced solid tumor such as melanoma, head and neck, liver or kidney cancer. The CDR3 reads CASSSVQDNSPLHF. Written as DNA, the CDR3 is TGCGCCAGCAGTTCGGTACAGGATAATTCACCCCTCCACTTT.